The entry that follows covers one T cell receptor beta chain sequence. The data are from a study of T cells in Graves' hyperthyroidism and ophthalmopathy. Not enrolled were patients with uncontrolled infection, other autoimmune disease, pregnancy or lactation. Diagnoses were made from clinical symptoms, serum measures (thyroxine and TRAb), thyroid ultrasound and orbital computed tomography. Amplification of TCR beta CDR3 regions was performed using RNA transcripts as template. HTBI primers were used for first-round RT-PCR of the TCR CDR3. Each CDR3 protein gets one entry after TCRdb re-called the multiplex PCR reads with MiXCR. Among around 620,000 distinct CDR3 sequences listed, around 46% were seen once. Material: peripheral blood or thyroid tissue (not recorded which). The clonotype was recovered from an adult woman with Graves' disease, either hyperthyroidism or ophthalmopathy (not recorded which).

CDR3 nucleotides: TGTGCCACCGGACCCTATCAAGAGACCCAGTACTTC. As protein: CATGPYQETQYF. The V call is TRBV10-3, the J call TRBJ2-5; no clear D gene. Germline values: CDR1 ENHRY, CDR2 SYGVKD. The CDR3 is 12 amino acids. Trimming stripped 10 bases from V and 2 bases from J, with 11 bases between.